The TCR beta chain under discussion was sequenced for a study of blood T cell repertoires in COVID-19 (dated by TCRdb to about 2020). At the level of the whole study: Samples covering the acute and convalescent phases of COVID-19 were provided by collaborators in the United States, Italy and Spain. The material from the prospective study consisted of cDNA or gDNA derived from T cells, B-cell-depleted T cells, or PBMCs. The dataset comprised deeply sampled blood TCRbeta repertoires from subjects exposed to, actively infected with, or recovered from COVID-19. A freely available public database, intended as a resource for researchers studying the immune response to SARS-CoV-2, is where the repertoires were released. Samples came from the ongoing ImmuneRACE study (first 160 participants) plus 1,254 subjects from 6 global collaborators. Nearly every sample came with metadata listing a de-identified subject ID, COVID-19 status, age in years and sex. Where HLA class I and class II types were available, the types were taken from metadata supplied by the sample provider, not from assay-based typing. The full study reports these points: How much clinical and demographic metadata was included differed by source and by participant, and the metadata was provided uncurated.

Each collaborating institution followed its own protocols to collect whole blood in K2EDTA tubes. Collaborator samples were shipped for TCRbeta analysis as frozen whole blood, isolated PBMCs, or DNA extracted from either sample type. Concerning this clone: Its antigen is unknown. One base away there is no much larger clone; base qualities are not given.

Measured from the cysteine to the phenylalanine, the CDR3 is 14 residues long. Just the 42-base CDR3 DNA is kept, in frame starting at base 1. For CDR1 and CDR2, the germline V gene lists LGHNT and FRNRAP. V gives up 7 bases and J gives up 4 bases, and the segment between their germline ends measures 16 bases. TCRbeta CDR3 regions were amplified from genomic DNA by means of the immunoSEQ Assay, a bias-controlled multiplex PCR. The paper's data handling went like this. The number of nucleated cells in each sample was estimated by amplification of reference gene primers within the assay. To quantify the absolute abundance of each unique TCRbeta CDR3 rearrangement, sequence reads were collapsed and filtered. For each sample, productive Simpson clonality was calculated by taking the square root of Simpson's diversity index across productive rearrangements. TCRdb took this table from immuneACCESS and kept in-frame rearrangements with V and J called. Such tables lack part of the clones; where checked against another copy, unresolved V genes explain under half of the gap, and the rest is unexplained. The D gene and trimming were derived from the DNA, and the V and J assignments and clone size from that table. This sample holds about 190,000 clones; 60% to 85% were observed only once. The ten top clones hold roughly a sixth of the sample.

Sequenced input: peripheral blood. The receptor's source is a man aged 55-75 years with active or convalescent COVID-19. The chain links TRBV12-5 with TRBJ2-5; TRBD2 is perhaps the D gene, given 7 matching bases. CDR3 sequence: CASARGGPVETQYF. The nucleotides read TGTGCTAGTGCGAGGGGGGGACCAGTAGAGACCCAGTACTTC.